This T cell receptor beta chain is from a study of cytomegalovirus exposure and HLA in healthy donors. Study-wide findings and caveats: CMV serostatus stood as the only immune exposure information on hand.

Worth noting for this clone: Its specificity is not known.

PCR involved 60 Vbeta and 13 Jbeta primers. Repertoires were generated with immunoSEQ multiplex PCR, while TCRdb's copy carries only in-frame clones and drops some. The top ten hold more than 0.95% of the sample, which has approximately 100,000 clones, 75% to 85% seen once. Trimming removed 4 bases from V and 0 bases from J, with 21 bases in between. The CDR3 contains 17 residues. CDR1 SQVTM and CDR2 ANQGSEA come from the germline V gene. This receptor was taken from a woman in her late teens or twenties in good health and CMV-seronegative. The chain has TRBV29-1 and TRBJ2-5, with a weak D call TRBD2 (6 bases). The sequencing input was PBMCs. CDR3 nucleotide sequence: TGCAGCGTTGTGTCCGGACGCGGGGCTTGGTACCAAGAGACCCAGTACTTC. As protein: CSVVSGRGAWYQETQYF.